Detailed here is one T cell receptor (beta chain). Its antigen remains unidentified. V gave up 0 bases and J gave up 5 bases; unmatched junction bases: 10. The CDR3 is made up of 17 amino acids. From germline, CDR1 is MGHRA and CDR2 YSYEKL. Specimens retained roughly 0.95-10 million cryopreserved PBMC preceding DNA extraction. Run at survey level, the immunoSEQ assay was version v3.0. Clones were sequenced by immunoSEQ multiplex PCR, and TCRdb holds only the in-frame ones, with some missing. In the table there are tens of thousands of clones, more than 75% of which are singletons. These data belong to a study of long-term antiretroviral therapy in people with HIV. General study results and limits: Controls showed broader CDR3 length ranges than did the HIV repertoires.

This receptor was obtained from a woman aged 30 to 39 with HIV. This sample comprised unsorted PBMCs, obtained just under 2.9 years before starting antiretroviral therapy. The V gene is TRBV4-1, the J gene TRBJ2-5, with 9 bases identical to TRBD2. The CDR3 loop reads CASSQDSLAGSSETQYF. CDR3 nucleotide sequence: TGCGCCAGCAGCCAAGATAGCCTAGCGGGGAGTTCGGAGACCCAGTACTTC.